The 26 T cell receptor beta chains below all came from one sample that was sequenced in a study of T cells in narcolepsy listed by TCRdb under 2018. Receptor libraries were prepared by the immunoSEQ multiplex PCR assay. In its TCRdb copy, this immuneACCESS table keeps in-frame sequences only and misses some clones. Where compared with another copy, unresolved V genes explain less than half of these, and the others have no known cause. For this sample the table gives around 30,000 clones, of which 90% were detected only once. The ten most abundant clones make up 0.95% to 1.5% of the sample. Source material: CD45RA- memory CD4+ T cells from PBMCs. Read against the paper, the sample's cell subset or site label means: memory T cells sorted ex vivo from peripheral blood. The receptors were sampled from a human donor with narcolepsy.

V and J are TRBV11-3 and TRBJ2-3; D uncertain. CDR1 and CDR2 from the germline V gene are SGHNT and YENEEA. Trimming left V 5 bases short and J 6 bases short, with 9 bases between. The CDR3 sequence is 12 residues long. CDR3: CASSPPEDTQYF. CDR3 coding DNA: TGTGCCAGCAGCCCCCCGGAGGATACGCAGTATTTT.

The CDR3 loop is CASSPSGREETQYF. The CDR3 nucleotides are TGTGCCAGCAGCCCATCCGGGCGCGAAGAGACCCAGTACTTC. This chain links TRBV5-5 with TRBJ2-5; D gene ambiguous. V lost 4 bases, J lost 3 bases, and 13 bases lay in between. The germline CDR1 and CDR2 sequences are SGHKS and YYEKEE (reference sequence). The CDR3 runs to 14 residues.

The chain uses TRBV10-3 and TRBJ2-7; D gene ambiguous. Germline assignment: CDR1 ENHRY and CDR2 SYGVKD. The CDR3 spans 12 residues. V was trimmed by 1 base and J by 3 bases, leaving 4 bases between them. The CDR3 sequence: CAISEFSYEQYF. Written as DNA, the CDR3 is TGTGCCATCAGTGAGTTTAGCTACGAGCAGTACTTC.

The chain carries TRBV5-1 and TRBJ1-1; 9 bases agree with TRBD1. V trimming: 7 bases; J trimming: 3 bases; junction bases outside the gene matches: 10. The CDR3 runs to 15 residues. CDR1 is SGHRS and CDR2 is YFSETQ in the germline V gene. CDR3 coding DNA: TGCGCCAGCCAGACAGGGGGGTTGGAGGACACTGAAGCTTTCTTT. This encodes CASQTGGLEDTEAFF.

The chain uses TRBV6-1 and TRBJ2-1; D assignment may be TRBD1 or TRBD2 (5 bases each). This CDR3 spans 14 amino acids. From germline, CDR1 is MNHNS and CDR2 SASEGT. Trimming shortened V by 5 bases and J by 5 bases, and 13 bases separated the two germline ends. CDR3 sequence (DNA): TGTGCCAGCAGTACTGCTGGGACGAACAATGAGCAGTTCTTC. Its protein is CASSTAGTNNEQFF.

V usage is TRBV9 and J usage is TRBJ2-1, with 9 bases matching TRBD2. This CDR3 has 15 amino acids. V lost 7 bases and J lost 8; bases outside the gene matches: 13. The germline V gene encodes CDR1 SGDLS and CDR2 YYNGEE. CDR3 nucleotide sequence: TGTGCCAGCTCTAGTACCGGCGGGAGGGGCCATGAGCAGTTCTTC. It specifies CASSSTGGRGHEQFF.

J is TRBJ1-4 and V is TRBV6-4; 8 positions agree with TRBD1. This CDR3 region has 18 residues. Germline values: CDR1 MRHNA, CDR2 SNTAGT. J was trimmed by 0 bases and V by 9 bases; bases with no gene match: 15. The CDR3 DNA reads TGTGCCAGACAGGGACAGGAGGCCCTAAAGACAACTAATGAAAAACTGTTTTTT. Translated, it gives CARQGQEALKTTNEKLFF.

CDR3 sequence reads: CASSQGQGAGYGYTF. Written as DNA, the CDR3 is TGTGCCAGCTCACAGGGACAGGGGGCAGGCTATGGCTACACCTTC. The V call is TRBV18, the J call TRBJ1-2, with TRBD1 matching 12 bases. CDR3 size: 15 residues. The germline V gene encodes CDR1 KGHSH and CDR2 LQKENI. V shed 4 bases and J 4 bases; nucleotides not matched to a gene: 4.

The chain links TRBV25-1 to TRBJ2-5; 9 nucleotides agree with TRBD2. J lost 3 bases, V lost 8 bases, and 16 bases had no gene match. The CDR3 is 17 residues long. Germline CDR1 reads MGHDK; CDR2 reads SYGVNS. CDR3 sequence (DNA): TGTGCCAGCCGCTTAAGTCCGAGACTAGCGGCAGAAGAGACCCAGTACTTC. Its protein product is CASRLSPRLAAEETQYF.

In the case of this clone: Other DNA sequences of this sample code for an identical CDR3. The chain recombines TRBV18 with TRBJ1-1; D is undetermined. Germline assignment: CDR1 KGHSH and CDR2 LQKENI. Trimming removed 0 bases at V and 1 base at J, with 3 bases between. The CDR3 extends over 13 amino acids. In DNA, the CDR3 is TGTGCCAGCTCACCACCAAGGAACACTGAAGCTTTCTTT. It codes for CASSPPRNTEAFF.

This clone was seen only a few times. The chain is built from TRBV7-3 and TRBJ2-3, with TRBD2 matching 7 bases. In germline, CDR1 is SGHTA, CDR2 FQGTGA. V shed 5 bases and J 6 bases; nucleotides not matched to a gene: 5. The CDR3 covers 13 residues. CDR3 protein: CASSPSGGDTQYF. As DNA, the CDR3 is TGTGCCAGCAGCCCATCCGGGGGGGATACGCAGTATTTT.

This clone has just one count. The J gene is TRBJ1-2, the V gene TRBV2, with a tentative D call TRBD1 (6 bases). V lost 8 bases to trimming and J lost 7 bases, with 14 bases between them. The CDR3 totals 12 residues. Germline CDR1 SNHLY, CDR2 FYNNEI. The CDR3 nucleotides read TGTGCCAGCCGAAGACAGGTCCTTGGCTACACCTTC. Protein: CASRRQVLGYTF.

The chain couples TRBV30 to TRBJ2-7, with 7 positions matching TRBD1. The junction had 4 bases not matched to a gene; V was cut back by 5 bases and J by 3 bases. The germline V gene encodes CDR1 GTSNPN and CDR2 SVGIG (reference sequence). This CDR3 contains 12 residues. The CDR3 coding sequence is TGTGCCTGGGGTGGGACAGTCTACGAGCAGTACTTC. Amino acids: CAWGGTVYEQYF.

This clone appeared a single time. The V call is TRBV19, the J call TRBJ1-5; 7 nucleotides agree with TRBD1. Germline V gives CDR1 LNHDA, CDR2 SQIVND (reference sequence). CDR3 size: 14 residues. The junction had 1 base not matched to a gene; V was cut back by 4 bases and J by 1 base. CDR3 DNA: TGTGCCAGTAGTACGACAGGGAGCAATCAGCCCCAGCATTTT. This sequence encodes CASSTTGSNQPQHF.

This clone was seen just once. CDR3 DNA sequence: TGCAGCGCCAGGGGACCGAGCAATCAGCCCCAGCATTTT. Translating it yields CSARGPSNQPQHF. The chain employs TRBV29-1 and TRBJ1-5, with D maybe TRBD1 (6 bases). The CDR3 extends over 13 amino acids. V gave up 7 bases and J gave up 1 base, with 11 bases separating them. The germline V gene encodes CDR1 SQVTM and CDR2 ANQGSEA.

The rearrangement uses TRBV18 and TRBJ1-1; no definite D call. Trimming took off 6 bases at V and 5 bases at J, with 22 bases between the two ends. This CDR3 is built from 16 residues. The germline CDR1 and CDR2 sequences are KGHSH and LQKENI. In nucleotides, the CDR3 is TGTGCCAGCTCCCCAGCTGGATCGAAGGGTGGGACTGAAGCTTTCTTT. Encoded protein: CASSPAGSKGGTEAFF.

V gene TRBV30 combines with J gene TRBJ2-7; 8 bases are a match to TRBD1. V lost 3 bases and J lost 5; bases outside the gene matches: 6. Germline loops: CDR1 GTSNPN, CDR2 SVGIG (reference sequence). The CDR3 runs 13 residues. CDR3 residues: CAWRQGANNEQYF. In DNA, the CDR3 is TGTGCCTGGAGGCAGGGGGCGAATAACGAGCAGTACTTC.

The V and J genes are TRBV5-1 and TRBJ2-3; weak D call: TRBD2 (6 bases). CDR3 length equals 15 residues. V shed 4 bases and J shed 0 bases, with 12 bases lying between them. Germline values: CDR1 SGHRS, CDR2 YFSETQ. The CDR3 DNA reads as TGCGCCAGCAGCGACGGGACTCCTAGCACAGATACGCAGTATTTT. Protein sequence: CASSDGTPSTDTQYF.

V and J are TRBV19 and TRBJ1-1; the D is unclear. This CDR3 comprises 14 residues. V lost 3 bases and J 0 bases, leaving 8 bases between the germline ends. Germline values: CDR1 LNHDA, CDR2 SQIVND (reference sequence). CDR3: CASSMRELNTEAFF. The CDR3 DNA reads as TGTGCCAGTAGTATGAGAGAACTGAACACTGAAGCTTTCTTT.

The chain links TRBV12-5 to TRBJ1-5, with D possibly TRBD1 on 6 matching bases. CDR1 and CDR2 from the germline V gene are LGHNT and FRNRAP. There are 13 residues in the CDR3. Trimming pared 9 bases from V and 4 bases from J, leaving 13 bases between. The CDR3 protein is CASQGIPNQPQHF. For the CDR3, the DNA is TGTGCTAGCCAGGGGATCCCTAATCAGCCCCAGCATTTT. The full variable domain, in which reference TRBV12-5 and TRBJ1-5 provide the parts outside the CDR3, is DARVTQTPRHKVTEMGQEVTMRCQPILGHNTVFWYRQTMMQGLELLAYFRNRAPLDDSGMPKDRFSAEMPDATLATLKIQPSEPRDSAVYFCASQGIPNQPQHFGDGTRLSIL.

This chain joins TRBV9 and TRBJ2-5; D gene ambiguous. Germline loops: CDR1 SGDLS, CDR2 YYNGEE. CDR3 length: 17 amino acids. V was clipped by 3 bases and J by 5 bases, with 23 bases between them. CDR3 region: CASSAKRHAAVEETQYF. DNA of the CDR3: TGTGCCAGCAGCGCAAAGAGACATGCGGCGGTGGAGGAGACCCAGTACTTC.

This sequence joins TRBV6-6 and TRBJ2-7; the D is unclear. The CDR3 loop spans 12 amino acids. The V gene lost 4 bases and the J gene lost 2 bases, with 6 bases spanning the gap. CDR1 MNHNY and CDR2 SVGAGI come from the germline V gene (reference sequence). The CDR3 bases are TGTGCCAGCAGTTTAGAAGCCTACGAGCAGTACTTC. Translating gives CASSLEAYEQYF.

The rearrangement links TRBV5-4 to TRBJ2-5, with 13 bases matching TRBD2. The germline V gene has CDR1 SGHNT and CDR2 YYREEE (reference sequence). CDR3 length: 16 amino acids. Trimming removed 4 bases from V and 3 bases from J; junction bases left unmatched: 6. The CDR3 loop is CASSTGTSGMEETQYF. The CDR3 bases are TGTGCCAGCAGCACCGGGACTAGCGGGATGGAAGAGACCCAGTACTTC.

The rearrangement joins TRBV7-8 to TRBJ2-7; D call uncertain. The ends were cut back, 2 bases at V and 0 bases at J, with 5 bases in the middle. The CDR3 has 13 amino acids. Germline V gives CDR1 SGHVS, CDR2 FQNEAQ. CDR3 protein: CASSLKASYEQYF. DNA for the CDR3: TGTGCCAGCAGCTTAAAAGCCTCCTACGAGCAGTACTTC.

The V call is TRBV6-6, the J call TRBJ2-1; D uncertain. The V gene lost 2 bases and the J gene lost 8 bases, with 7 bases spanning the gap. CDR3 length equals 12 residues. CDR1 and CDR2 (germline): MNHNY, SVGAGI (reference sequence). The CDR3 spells CASSYRADEQFF. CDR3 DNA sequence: TGTGCCAGCAGTTACCGGGCGGATGAGCAGTTCTTC.

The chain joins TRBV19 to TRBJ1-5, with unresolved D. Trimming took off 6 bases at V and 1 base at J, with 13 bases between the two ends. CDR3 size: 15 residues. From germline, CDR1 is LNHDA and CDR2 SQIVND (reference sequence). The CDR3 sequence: CASRNGRGSNQPQHF. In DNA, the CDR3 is TGTGCCAGTAGAAATGGGAGAGGCAGCAATCAGCCCCAGCATTTT.